This is a list of T cell receptor beta chains from one sample in a study of blood T cell repertoires in COVID-19. Here immunoSEQ multiplex PCR was the method, and the copy in TCRdb shows in-frame clones only, minus some. The sample has about 100,000 clones; around 66% are singletons. The material sequenced was peripheral blood. The receptors shown here come from a man at least 80 years old with acute or convalescent COVID-19. Each CDR3 is given with its conserved first and last residue. D genes are given only for firm matches. For some rows the clone size is stated as once, few or many, or as a class when expanded; others skip it.

J: TRBJ2-5; size: NA; V: TRBV4-3; D: TRBD2; DNA: TGCGCCAGCAGCCAAGAGCCTAGCGGGATGGCGACCCAGTACTTC; CDR3: CASSQEPSGMATQYF
J: TRBJ2-2; size: few; V: TRBV27; D: TRBD2; DNA: TGTGCCAGCGGTAGGGCGGGAGCGTACGCCGGGGAGCTGTTTTTT; CDR3: CASGRAGAYAGELFF
J: TRBJ1-5; size: NA; V: TRBV28; D: NA; DNA: TGTGCCAGCCGCCCGGCGGGGGTGAATCAGCCCCAGCATTTT; CDR3: CASRPAGVNQPQHF
J: TRBJ2-7; size: NA; V: TRBV7-8; D: TRBD2; DNA: TGTGCCAGCAGCTTGGGGGGGGTGCTAGCCACCTACGAGCAGTACTTC; CDR3: CASSLGGVLATYEQYF
J: TRBJ1-4; size: once; V: TRBV6-1; D: NA; DNA: TGTGCCAGCAGTGAAGAGCCAGGACTTAATGAAAAACTGTTTTTT; CDR3: CASSEEPGLNEKLFF
J: TRBJ2-3; size: NA; V: TRBV19; D: TRBD2; DNA: TGTGCCAGTAGGGCCGGGACTAGCAGAGATACGCAGTATTTT; CDR3: CASRAGTSRDTQYF
J: TRBJ1-6; size: NA; V: TRBV4-1; D: NA; DNA: TGCGCCAGCAGCCCACCGGGAGGTTATAATTCACCCCTCCACTTT; CDR3: CASSPPGGYNSPLHF
J: TRBJ2-1; size: many; V: TRBV7-2; D: TRBD2; DNA: TGTGCCAGCAGCTTAGTAGCGGGAGGGCGGGTAAACTACAATGAGCAGTTCTTC; CDR3: CASSLVAGGRVNYNEQFF
J: TRBJ2-3; size: few; V: TRBV6-6; D: TRBD2; DNA: TGTGCCAGCAGTTCCTCGGGACTAGGGGTTCCAGATACGCAGTATTTT; CDR3: CASSSSGLGVPDTQYF
J: TRBJ2-5; size: NA; V: TRBV3-1/TRBV3-2; D: TRBD2; DNA: TGTGCCAGCAGCCAAGATCCGGGAGGGCCGGAGACCCAGTACTTC; CDR3: CASSQDPGGPETQYF